The rows below give T cell receptor beta chains drawn from one sample of a study of ipilimumab plus nivolumab after autologous stem cell transplantation. Using immunoSEQ multiplex PCR, the repertoire was profiled, and TCRdb retains in-frame clones only, with some absent. The data hold about 12,000 clones, with less than 80% observed a single time. The sample in question was PBMCs, obtained in a trial of ipilimumab plus nivolumab as post-transplant consolidation. These receptors came from a male donor with diffuse large B-cell lymphoma. Both conserved end residues are part of each CDR3. D genes are given only for firm matches. Expanded clones get a size class; other rows say once, few or many, or leave the size out.

>NA|NA|TRBJ1-6|TRBV18
TGTGCCAGCTCACCCCGTATCGGTTCACCCCTCCACTTT
CASSPRIGSPLHF
>TRBD1|NA|TRBJ2-7|TRBV15
TGTGCCACCAGCAGAGAAGACAGGGCTGGCGAGCAGTACTTC
CATSREDRAGEQYF
>NA|NA|TRBJ2-1|TRBV4-3
TGCGCCAGCAGCCAAGATCGGGCTAGTTTAGGGCAGTTCTTC
CASSQDRASLGQFF
>NA|NA|TRBJ1-1|TRBV29-1
TGCAGCGTTGGTGAACAGTACCCTCCTGAAGCTTTCTTT
CSVGEQYPPEAFF
>NA|NA|TRBJ1-2|TRBV6-9
TGTGCCAGCAGTTATACAGATCCTAACTATGGCTACACCTTC
CASSYTDPNYGYTF
>NA|NA|TRBJ2-1|TRBV5-5
TGTGCCAGCAGCTTGGTGGGGGGCCAAAGTAACAATGAGCAGTTCTTC
CASSLVGGQSNNEQFF
>NA|NA|TRBJ2-5|TRBV19
TGTGCCAGTAGTACCACAGCTACCATCGAGACCCAGTACTTC
CASSTTATIETQYF
>NA|NA|TRBJ2-2|TRBV28
TGTGCCAGCAGTTTAAGATTCGGAGGGGCGAACACCGGGGAGCTGTTTTTT
CASSLRFGGANTGELFF
>NA|NA|TRBJ1-2|TRBV6-6
TGTGCCAGCAGTTACGCAGCTAACTATGGCTACACCTTC
CASSYAANYGYTF
>NA|NA|TRBJ1-2|TRBV30
TGTGCCTGGAGTGTACTCGGTCCACATGGCTACACCTTC
CAWSVLGPHGYTF
>NA|NA|TRBJ2-7|TRBV11-1
TGTGCCAGCAGCTCCAGGGGAAACGAGCAGTACTTC
CASSSRGNEQYF
>TRBD1|NA|TRBJ1-2|TRBV7-3
TGTGCCAGCAGCACGGGACAGGTCTATGGCTACACCTTC
CASSTGQVYGYTF
>TRBD2|NA|TRBJ2-2|TRBV29-1
TGCAGCGTTGAAGATCTACGGCTAGCGGGAAACACCGGGGAGCTGTTTTTT
CSVEDLRLAGNTGELFF
>NA|few|TRBJ1-1|TRBV30
TGTGCCTGGAGTCGGGGCTTGAACACTGAAGCTTTCTTT
CAWSRGLNTEAFF
>TRBD2|NA|TRBJ2-2|TRBV4-1
TGCGCCAGCAGCCAAGATCCAGCTAGCGGGAGACGCACCGGGGAGCTGTTTTTT
CASSQDPASGRRTGELFF
>NA|NA|TRBJ2-5|TRBV14
TGTGCCAGCAGCACTTTCCGGGACGGACCGCAGGAGACCCAGTACTTC
CASSTFRDGPQETQYF
>NA|NA|TRBJ1-3|TRBV7-9
TGTGCCAGCAGCTTAGAACGAGGTTTCAGCTCTGGAAACACCATATATTTT
CASSLERGFSSGNTIYF
>TRBD2|NA|TRBJ2-7|TRBV30
TGTGCCTGGAGCTCTTCGACTAGCGGGAGGGAGTACTTC
CAWSSSTSGREYF
>NA|NA|TRBJ1-1|TRBV7-9
TGTGCCAGCAGCGACCCCCCTCGTGGGAGGAACACTGAAGCTTTCTTT
CASSDPPRGRNTEAFF
>TRBD1|NA|TRBJ1-1|TRBV2
TGTGCCATCCCGGGGACAGGATTTGAGGGAGGAACTGAAGCTTTCTTT
CAIPGTGFEGGTEAFF
>NA|NA|TRBJ1-1|TRBV4-1
TGCGCCAGCAGCCAAGTTGAGGGGGGAACTGAAGCTTTCTTT
CASSQVEGGTEAFF
>NA|NA|TRBJ2-3|TRBV7-2
TGTGCCAGCAGCTTATACAGGACAGATACGCAGTATTTT
CASSLYRTDTQYF
>TRBD2|NA|TRBJ2-1|TRBV15
TGTGCCACCAGCAGAGCCGCGGGACTAGCGGGTAATGAGCAGTTCTTC
CATSRAAGLAGNEQFF
>NA|NA|TRBJ2-5|TRBV7-2
TGTGCCAGCAGCTTAGCGGGGGCGAAGACCCAGTACTTC
CASSLAGAKTQYF
>TRBD1|NA|TRBJ1-2|TRBV29-1
TGCAGCGTTAGGACAGGGGCGGGCTATGGCTACACCTTC
CSVRTGAGYGYTF
>NA|few|TRBJ2-7|TRBV9
TGTGCCAGCAGCGTAGACATCTCCTACGAGCAGTACTTC
CASSVDISYEQYF
>NA|NA|TRBJ1-2|TRBV7-9
TGTGCCAGCAGCCAGTTTCCAAGACGGGTCCTCGTCCATGGCTACACCTTC
CASSQFPRRVLVHGYTF
>NA|NA|TRBJ2-1|TRBV10-1
TGCGCCAGCAGTGGAGCGAGCCCTAATTACAATGAGCAGTTCTTC
CASSGASPNYNEQFF
>NA|few|TRBJ1-2|TRBV14
TGTGCCAGCAGCCCCGGGACCCATGGCTACACCTTC
CASSPGTHGYTF
>NA|few|TRBJ1-1|TRBV30
TGTGCCTGGAGTCAGACAATGAACACTGAAGCTTTCTTT
CAWSQTMNTEAFF
>TRBD2|NA|TRBJ2-1|TRBV6-1
TGTGCCAGCAGTGGGGGGGGGTACACTGGTATCGATGAGCAGTTCTTC
CASSGGGYTGIDEQFF
>TRBD2|NA|TRBJ2-5|TRBV9
TGTGCCAGCAGCGTAGGTATTAGCGGGAGGGCCGGAGAGACCCAGTACTTC
CASSVGISGRAGETQYF
>NA|NA|TRBJ2-1|TRBV9
TGTGCCAGCAGCGCCCGGGCCGGGACAAACAATGAGCAGTTCTTC
CASSARAGTNNEQFF
>TRBD1|NA|TRBJ2-5|TRBV7-2
TGTGCCAGCAGCTTAGTCAGGGGGCAAAGGGAGACCCAGTACTTC
CASSLVRGQRETQYF
>TRBD2|NA|TRBJ2-1|TRBV18
TGTGCCAGCTCAACTAGCGGGGGGGCGGCCGTTATCAATGAGCAGTTCTTC
CASSTSGGAAVINEQFF
>TRBD1|NA|TRBJ2-3|TRBV9
TGTGCCAGCAGCTTTGCCGGGACAGGGGCAGATACGCAGTATTTT
CASSFAGTGADTQYF
>TRBD1|few|TRBJ2-5|TRBV5-1
TGCGCCAGCAGTCTAGGGGGCGTTATGCAAGAGACCCAGTACTTC
CASSLGGVMQETQYF
>TRBD1|NA|TRBJ1-3|TRBV29-1
TGCAGCGTTGTCGGACAGGGGAGCTCTGGAAACACCATATATTTT
CSVVGQGSSGNTIYF
>TRBD2|NA|TRBJ2-1|TRBV11-2
TGTGCCAGCAGCCCCAGCGGGGCTTACAATGAGCAGTTCTTC
CASSPSGAYNEQFF
>NA|NA|TRBJ2-1|TRBV19
TGTGCCAGTAGTATTCCGGTTGGTGAGCAGTTCTTC
CASSIPVGEQFF
>TRBD1|NA|TRBJ2-2|TRBV4-1
TGCGTCAGCAGCCTGCCTTGGGACAGCGCGAACACCGGGGAGCTGTTTTTT
CVSSLPWDSANTGELFF
>NA|NA|TRBJ2-5|TRBV5-6
TGTGCCAGCAGTTGGACACGCCGGCGGGAGACCCAGTACTTC
CASSWTRRRETQYF
>TRBD1|NA|TRBJ2-3|TRBV18
TGTGCCAGCTCACCTGTGCCGCTCGGGACAGGGGGCCCAGATACGCAGTATTTT
CASSPVPLGTGGPDTQYF
>NA|few|TRBJ2-1|TRBV9
TGTGCCAGCAGCGTAGGGGAAAATGAGCAGTTCTTC
CASSVGENEQFF
>NA|medium-sized|TRBJ2-2|TRBV4-1
TGCGCCAGCAGCCAAGAGGGCGGGACCACCGGGGAGCTGTTTTTT
CASSQEGGTTGELFF
>NA|NA|TRBJ2-1|TRBV7-2
TGTGCCAGCAGCCCCACTAGCAACAATGAGCAGTTCTTC
CASSPTSNNEQFF
>TRBD2|once|TRBJ2-1|TRBV29-1
TGCAGCGTTACTAGGACGGGAGGCTACAATGAGCAGTTCTTC
CSVTRTGGYNEQFF
>NA|NA|TRBJ2-1|TRBV7-2
TGTGCCAGCAGCCACCCCTCCGGGGGGCGAAACAATGAGCAGTTCTTC
CASSHPSGGRNNEQFF
>NA|NA|TRBJ2-2|TRBV5-1
TGCGCCAGCAGCCTTTCTCTCCAGGGAAACACCGGGGAGCTGTTTTTT
CASSLSLQGNTGELFF
>NA|NA|TRBJ1-2|TRBV5-1
TGCGCCAGCAGCTTGGGGTTAGGGCCGTACTATGGCTACACCTTC
CASSLGLGPYYGYTF
>TRBD1|NA|TRBJ1-5|TRBV2
TGTGCCAGCAGTGAAGAGGCAGGGGGCGGGCAGCCCCAGCATTTT
CASSEEAGGGQPQHF
>NA|NA|TRBJ1-3|TRBV6-5
TGTGCCAGCAGTTACGCCAAATCTGGAAACACCATATATTTT
CASSYAKSGNTIYF
>TRBD1|NA|TRBJ1-1|TRBV27
TGTGCCAGCAGTCCCTTTAAGGGGGCGCGGGGGAACACTGAAGCTTTCTTT
CASSPFKGARGNTEAFF
>NA|few|TRBJ1-5|TRBV5-1
TGCGCCAGCAGCTTGACGGTGGGGCAGCCCCAGCATTTT
CASSLTVGQPQHF
>TRBD1|NA|TRBJ2-7|TRBV19
TGTGCCAGTAGTCGCTTTGGGGACAGCTTATCAGGTTCCTTCGAGCAGTACTTC
CASSRFGDSLSGSFEQYF
>NA|few|TRBJ2-5|TRBV5-8
TGTGCCAGCAGCTTGACGGGGACGGAGACCCAGTACTTC
CASSLTGTETQYF
>TRBD1|NA|TRBJ2-5|TRBV5-1
TGCGCCAGCAGCTTTGCTCCACAGGGGTGGAAGACCCAGTACTTC
CASSFAPQGWKTQYF
>NA|few|TRBJ1-4|TRBV5-3
TGTGCCAGCGGTCGGTCCGGTGAGAATGAAAAACTGTTTTTT
CASGRSGENEKLFF
>NA|NA|TRBJ1-2|TRBV16
TGTGCCAGCAGCCAATCAACGGGGGTTTACTACACCTTC
CASSQSTGVYYTF
>NA|NA|TRBJ2-6|TRBV7-2
TGTGCCAGCAGCTTAGATTTACCTGGGGCCAACGTCCTGACTTTC
CASSLDLPGANVLTF